These T cell receptor beta chains were read from a single sample in a study of blood T cell repertoires in COVID-19. Clones were sequenced by immunoSEQ multiplex PCR, and TCRdb holds only the in-frame ones, with some missing. The sample lists 300,000 to 450,000 clones, 87% occurring once. Specimen: peripheral blood. Source of these receptors: a woman aged 55-70 years with COVID-19, enrolled during active disease. The CDR3 runs from the conserved cysteine through the conserved F or W. Fields, in order: D gene, V gene, J gene, clone size, CDR3 protein, CDR3 DNA. The D gene is left open where the match is weak. Expanded clones get a size class; other rows say once, few or many, or leave the size out.

>.|TRBV7-6|TRBJ1-2|.
CASSLALGEDGYTF
TGTGCCAGCAGCTTAGCGCTCGGGGAGGATGGCTACACCTTC
>.|TRBV3-1/TRBV3-2|TRBJ1-2|.
CASSQAAANYGYTF
TGTGCCAGCAGTCAAGCTGCGGCCAACTATGGCTACACCTTC
>.|TRBV28|TRBJ1-2|.
CASTLRGDYGYTF
TGTGCCAGCACCTTGCGGGGAGACTATGGCTACACCTTC
>TRBD1|TRBV7-3|TRBJ1-2|.
CASSLSSTGGGGYTF
TGTGCCAGCAGCTTAAGTTCCACAGGGGGTGGAGGCTACACCTTC
>TRBD2|TRBV9|TRBJ2-5|.
CASSPSTGGQETQYF
TGTGCCAGCAGCCCCTCTACGGGGGGGCAAGAGACCCAGTACTTC
>.|TRBV19|TRBJ2-2|once
CASIEQVYTGELFF
TGTGCCAGTATTGAGCAGGTTTACACCGGGGAGCTGTTTTTT
>.|TRBV11-2|TRBJ1-3|.
CASSSPGAGNTIYF
TGTGCCAGCAGCTCCCCAGGGGCAGGGAACACCATATATTTT
>.|TRBV11-2|TRBJ1-2|.
CASSQMAADYGYTF
TGTGCCAGCAGTCAAATGGCGGCTGACTATGGCTACACCTTC
>TRBD1|TRBV19|TRBJ2-7|.
CANNLGTEAYEQYF
TGTGCCAACAACCTAGGGACAGAAGCCTACGAGCAGTACTTC
>TRBD2|TRBV27|TRBJ2-1|.
CASSFYSGGAYNEQFF
TGTGCCAGCAGTTTTTATAGCGGGGGGGCCTACAATGAGCAGTTCTTC
>.|TRBV7-3|TRBJ2-1|.
CASSPRGDNEQFF
TGTGCCAGCAGCCCTCGAGGTGACAATGAGCAGTTCTTC
>.|TRBV19|TRBJ1-5|.
CASSIGSGSLNQPQHF
TGTGCCAGTAGTATCGGTAGTGGGAGCCTCAATCAGCCCCAGCATTTT
>.|TRBV28|TRBJ2-5|.
CASSLWSQGLETQYF
TGTGCCAGCAGTTTATGGAGCCAGGGCTTAGAGACCCAGTACTTC
>TRBD1|TRBV5-1|TRBJ1-2|.
CASSSPGQYGYTF
TGCGCCAGCAGCTCACCGGGACAGTATGGCTACACCTTC
>.|TRBV2|TRBJ2-2|.
CASSIQRTGELFF
TGTGCCAGCAGCATTCAGAGGACCGGGGAGCTGTTTTTT
>.|TRBV7-2|TRBJ2-7|.
CASSSLVWSYEQYF
TGTGCCAGCAGTTCACTAGTATGGTCTTACGAGCAGTACTTC
>TRBD1|TRBV18|TRBJ1-3|once
CASSPRRTGGTGNTIYF
TGTGCCAGCTCACCACGGCGGACAGGGGGAACTGGAAACACCATATATTTT
>TRBD2|TRBV3-1/TRBV3-2|TRBJ2-3|.
CASSTRLAGVTSTDTQYF
TGTGCCAGCAGCACCCGACTAGCGGGGGTGACTAGCACAGATACGCAGTATTTT
>TRBD1|TRBV27|TRBJ1-2|.
CASSSIPPRQGANYGYTF
TGTGCCAGCAGTTCCATCCCCCCTCGACAGGGAGCTAACTATGGCTACACCTTC
>.|TRBV28|TRBJ1-2|.
CASSSPPGGWYGYTF
TGTGCCAGCAGTTCCCCCCCCGGGGGTTGGTATGGCTACACCTTC